The rows below give T cell receptor beta chains drawn from one sample of a study of Ad26.COV2.S vaccination and SARS-CoV-2 variants. TCRdb's table, derived via immunoSEQ multiplex PCR, lists solely in-frame clones and lacks some. The sample records under 250,000 clones, around 88% being singletons. This sample comprised peripheral blood, obtained in a trial of Ad26.COV2.S vaccine versus placebo. These receptors all come from a person aged 18 to 65 who received the Ad26.COV2.S COVID-19 vaccine or a placebo. Both conserved end residues are part of each CDR3. D genes are given only for firm matches. Clone size is given for some rows only: seen once, a few or many times, or a class if the clone is expanded.

abundance	j_gene	d_gene	v_gene	CDR3nt	CDR3aa
few	TRBJ2-2	NA	TRBV3-1/TRBV3-2	TGTGCCAGCAGCCAAGGCTGGGAGCACGGGGAGCTGTTTTTT	CASSQGWEHGELFF
few	TRBJ1-1	NA	TRBV5-1	TGCGCCAGCAGCCACCTCTATTTAAAGGGGCAGCTGAACACTGAAGCTTTCTTT	CASSHLYLKGQLNTEAFF
NA	TRBJ2-3	NA	TRBV11-2	TGTGCCAGCAGCTTAGGGACTACCACAGATACGCAGTATTTT	CASSLGTTTDTQYF
NA	TRBJ1-5	NA	TRBV29-1	TGCAGCGTTGGTCCGGGGGCGAATCAGCCCCAGCATTTT	CSVGPGANQPQHF
NA	TRBJ1-1	NA	TRBV7-2	TGTGCCAGCAGCTTAGGATACGGAACCGGGACGTTCACTGAAGCTTTCTTT	CASSLGYGTGTFTEAFF
NA	TRBJ2-5	NA	TRBV2	TGTGCCAGCAGCGTTGGTGTTGGTCAAGAGACCCAGTACTTC	CASSVGVGQETQYF
NA	TRBJ1-2	NA	TRBV19	TGTGCCAGTATGAGCGACCGACGGCTTGACTACACCTTC	CASMSDRRLDYTF
few	TRBJ1-6	TRBD1	TRBV7-9	TGTGCCAGCAGCTCAGTCAGGGGGCGCGTTAATTCACCCCTCCACTTT	CASSSVRGRVNSPLHF
NA	TRBJ1-6	NA	TRBV9	TGTGCCAGCAGCGTGAGGGTGGGGAATTCACCCCTCCACTTT	CASSVRVGNSPLHF
few	TRBJ1-4	NA	TRBV7-9	TGTGCCAGCAGCTTGGACGGACCTCCACGGGAAAAACTGTTTTTT	CASSLDGPPREKLFF
NA	TRBJ2-1	TRBD2	TRBV24-1	TGTGCCACCAGTGACCGTAAACTAGCGGGAGGGCCTTATGAGCAGTTCTTC	CATSDRKLAGGPYEQFF
NA	TRBJ2-5	TRBD2	TRBV5-1	TGCGCCAGCAGCTACGGGGGGGCCCAAGAGACCCAGTACTTC	CASSYGGAQETQYF
few	TRBJ2-3	NA	TRBV4-1	TGCGCCAGCAGCCAATCCCCAGGACAGCGCACAGATACGCAGTATTTT	CASSQSPGQRTDTQYF
once	TRBJ2-5	TRBD2	TRBV5-5	TGTGCCAGCAGCCAATATAGCGGGGGGCGATACAGGGACCAAGAGACCCAGTACTTC	CASSQYSGGRYRDQETQYF
NA	TRBJ2-3	TRBD2	TRBV11-3	TGTGCCAGCAGCTTAACGCCTAGCGGGAGGGGAGATACGCAGTATTTT	CASSLTPSGRGDTQYF
NA	TRBJ1-1	NA	TRBV5-1	TGCGCCAGCAGCTTGGAGGGGATACAGGGCACCACTGAAGCTTTCTTT	CASSLEGIQGTTEAFF
NA	TRBJ2-1	TRBD2	TRBV30	TGTGCCTGGGTCGGGACTAGCGGGAGGCGGGATGAGCAGTTCTTC	CAWVGTSGRRDEQFF
NA	TRBJ1-6	NA	TRBV6-5	TGTGCCAGCAGTCGGACCCGGGGCTCACCCCTCCACTTT	CASSRTRGSPLHF
once	TRBJ2-1	TRBD2	TRBV2	TGTGCCAGCACCCTAGCGGGAGGGCCTATGGGCTCCTACAATGAGCAGTTCTTC	CASTLAGGPMGSYNEQFF
once	TRBJ1-1	TRBD1	TRBV19	TGTGCCAGTAGTACACGACAGGGCCTCTACACTGAAGCTTTCTTT	CASSTRQGLYTEAFF
NA	TRBJ2-5	TRBD2	TRBV7-2	TGTGCCAGCAGCTTAATAGCGGGAGGCAGGGAGACCCAGTACTTC	CASSLIAGGRETQYF
NA	TRBJ2-3	TRBD2	TRBV5-1	TGCGCCAGCAGCCCCGGTCGCGGGGGGGCCTCAGATACGCAGTATTTT	CASSPGRGGASDTQYF
NA	TRBJ1-1	NA	TRBV30	TGTGCCTGGAGTGTACTTACAAGGTGGGACACTGAAGCTTTCTTT	CAWSVLTRWDTEAFF
once	TRBJ1-6	NA	TRBV18	TGTGCCAGCTCATCGGGGTCCTATAATTCACCCCTCCACTTT	CASSSGSYNSPLHF
NA	TRBJ2-2	NA	TRBV6-5	TGTGCCAGCAGTTACGTACTAGCCCCCGGGGAGCTGTTTTTT	CASSYVLAPGELFF
NA	TRBJ1-5	NA	TRBV6-2/TRBV6-3	TGTGCCAGCAGTTACGTAGACAGGAATTTTAGGGGCAATCAGCCCCAGCATTTT	CASSYVDRNFRGNQPQHF
NA	TRBJ2-3	NA	TRBV11-2	TGTGCCAGCAGCTCAATCACAGATACGCAGTATTTT	CASSSITDTQYF
once	TRBJ2-3	NA	TRBV10-3	TGTGCCATCAGTGACCCTGCTAGCAGAGAAGGAGATACGCAGTATTTT	CAISDPASREGDTQYF
NA	TRBJ1-3	TRBD1	TRBV6-1	TGTGCCAGCAGTGATGGACAGGGTCCCTTCTCTGGAAACACCATATATTTT	CASSDGQGPFSGNTIYF
NA	TRBJ1-2	NA	TRBV29-1	TGCAGCGCCGGAGACAGGTCCTATGGCTACACCTTC	CSAGDRSYGYTF
NA	TRBJ1-4	TRBD1	TRBV5-4	TGTGCCAGCAGCTCGGACAGGGGAGAAAAACTGTTTTTT	CASSSDRGEKLFF
NA	TRBJ1-2	NA	TRBV9	TGTGCCAGCAGCGTAGGGCTTCGTGACTATGGCTACACCTTC	CASSVGLRDYGYTF
once	TRBJ2-2	NA	TRBV9	TGTGCCAGCAGCGTCGGGGTAACCTCCGGGGAGCTGTTTTTT	CASSVGVTSGELFF
NA	TRBJ2-1	NA	TRBV4-3	TGCGCCAGCAGCCAAGAGACGGGGGTAGGCTACAATGAGCAGTTCTTC	CASSQETGVGYNEQFF
NA	TRBJ2-1	NA	TRBV19	TGTGCCAGTAGTAGACCCCTAGGGGACGAGCAGTTCTTC	CASSRPLGDEQFF
NA	TRBJ1-4	TRBD1	TRBV27	TGTGCCAGCAGTTGGGACAGAGGAACTAATGAAAAACTGTTTTTT	CASSWDRGTNEKLFF
NA	TRBJ2-5	NA	TRBV6-4	TGTGCCAGCAGTGAACTTGTAGGGGGGACCCAGTACTTC	CASSELVGGTQYF
NA	TRBJ2-1	TRBD1	TRBV5-4	TGTGCCAGCAGCCGTCCCGGGACAGGTAATGAGCAGTTCTTC	CASSRPGTGNEQFF
few	TRBJ1-1	NA	TRBV12-3/TRBV12-4	TGTGCCAGCAGTGTAGACAGCAACACTGAAGCTTTCTTT	CASSVDSNTEAFF
once	TRBJ2-3	TRBD2	TRBV7-6	TGTGCCAGCAGCCCCCTAGCGGGGGGACTCACAGATACGCAGTATTTT	CASSPLAGGLTDTQYF
NA	TRBJ2-3	NA	TRBV7-9	TGTGCCAGCAGCTTAGAGGGTACGCAGTATTTT	CASSLEGTQYF
NA	TRBJ2-2	NA	TRBV9	TGTGCCAGCAGCGTAGCCCGCACCGGGGAGCTGTTTTTT	CASSVARTGELFF
NA	TRBJ1-1	NA	TRBV5-1	TGCGCCAGCAGCTTGGTGGGGACTGAAGCTTTCTTT	CASSLVGTEAFF
NA	TRBJ1-1	NA	TRBV4-3	TGCGCCAGCAGCCAAGATTACGGCAGGGTGACTGAAGCTTTCTTT	CASSQDYGRVTEAFF
few	TRBJ1-2	TRBD1	TRBV5-3	TGTGCCAGAAGCTTAGGTCAACAGGGGACTTGCTCTGGCTACACCTTC	CARSLGQQGTCSGYTF
NA	TRBJ2-2	NA	TRBV9	TGTGCCAGCACAGACAGGGGAGGGGTCACCGGGGAGCTGTTTTTT	CASTDRGGVTGELFF
NA	TRBJ2-5	NA	TRBV5-6	TGTGCCAGCAGCTTGGGGGGCTTCCAAGAGACCCAGTACTTC	CASSLGGFQETQYF
NA	TRBJ1-6	NA	TRBV9	TGTGCCAGCAGCGTAGTTGGGTGGTCACCCCTCCACTTT	CASSVVGWSPLHF
NA	TRBJ1-2	NA	TRBV6-5	TGTGCCAGCAGTCCCCGGGATGTGAGGGGCTACACCTTC	CASSPRDVRGYTF
NA	TRBJ2-6	TRBD1	TRBV11-2	TGTGCCAGCAGCCCGGACAGGTATGACGTCCTGACTTTC	CASSPDRYDVLTF
NA	TRBJ2-5	TRBD2	TRBV7-8	TGTGCCAGCAGCTTAGAAGCGGGAGTAAGCCAGACCCAGTACTTC	CASSLEAGVSQTQYF
NA	TRBJ1-1	NA	TRBV20-1	TGCAGTGCGGGGGGAAAGGTTGAAGCTTTCTTT	CSAGGKVEAFF
NA	TRBJ1-3	NA	TRBV9	TGTGCCAGCAGCGCCGGAATGAGCTCTGGAAACACCATATATTTT	CASSAGMSSGNTIYF
NA	TRBJ1-4	NA	TRBV28	TGTGCCAGCAGGACCTTAGAAAAACTGTTTTTT	CASRTLEKLFF
NA	TRBJ2-1	TRBD2	TRBV27	TGTGCCAGCAGCCTAATGGCTAGCGGGCTGTATGAGCAGTTCTTC	CASSLMASGLYEQFF